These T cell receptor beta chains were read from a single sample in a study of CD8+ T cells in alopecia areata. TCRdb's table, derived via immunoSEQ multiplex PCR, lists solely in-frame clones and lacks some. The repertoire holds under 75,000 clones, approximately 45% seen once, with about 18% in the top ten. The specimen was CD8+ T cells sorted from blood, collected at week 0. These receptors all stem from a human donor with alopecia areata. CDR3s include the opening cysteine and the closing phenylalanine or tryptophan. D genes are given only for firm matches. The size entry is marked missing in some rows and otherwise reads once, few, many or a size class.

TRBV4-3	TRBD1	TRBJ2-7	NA	TGCGCCAGCAGCCGGGGACAGGGATACGAGCAGTACTTC	CASSRGQGYEQYF
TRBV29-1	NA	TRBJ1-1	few	TGCAGCGTTGTCGGGGGTAACACTGAAGCTTTCTTT	CSVVGGNTEAFF
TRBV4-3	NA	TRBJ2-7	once	TGCGCCAGCAGCCAAGATACCGTTCAGGTCTACGAGCAGTACTTC	CASSQDTVQVYEQYF
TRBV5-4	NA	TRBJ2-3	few	TGTGCCAGCAGCTTGAATCCCCCCGGGATAGGGACAGATACGCAGTATTTT	CASSLNPPGIGTDTQYF
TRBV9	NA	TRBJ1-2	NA	TGTGCCAGCAGCGTAGCAGGGAGGACCAGCCGGAATGGCTACACCTTC	CASSVAGRTSRNGYTF
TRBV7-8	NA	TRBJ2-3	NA	TGTGCCAGCAGCTCCTACAGGATGCGGGCCCAAGATACGCAGTATTTT	CASSSYRMRAQDTQYF
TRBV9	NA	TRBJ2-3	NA	TGTGCCAGCAGCGTAGAAGTCCGGGACGGAGGCACAGATACGCAGTATTTT	CASSVEVRDGGTDTQYF
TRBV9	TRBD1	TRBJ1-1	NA	TGTGCCAGCAGCGCTAGCCGGGACAGGGGTAACACTGAAGCTTTCTTT	CASSASRDRGNTEAFF
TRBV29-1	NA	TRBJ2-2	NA	TGCAGCGTTAGCGGGCCGAACACCGGGGAGCTGTTTTTT	CSVSGPNTGELFF
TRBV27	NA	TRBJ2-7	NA	TGTGCCAGCAGTTTAGGTGGCGTCCCCTACGAGCAGTACTTC	CASSLGGVPYEQYF
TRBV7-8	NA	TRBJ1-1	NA	TGTGCCAGCAGCTTAGGTTCAGGGAACACTGAAGCTTTCTTT	CASSLGSGNTEAFF
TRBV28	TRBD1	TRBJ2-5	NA	TGTGCCAGCAGTTTCCGACAGGGGGCTCTGGAGACCCAGTACTTC	CASSFRQGALETQYF
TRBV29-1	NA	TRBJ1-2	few	TGCAGCGTGCCCGGGGTCCGGGGTGGCTACACCTTC	CSVPGVRGGYTF
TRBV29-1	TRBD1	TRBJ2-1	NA	TGCAGCGGCCTTACCGGGACAGCTAACAATGAGCAGTTCTTC	CSGLTGTANNEQFF
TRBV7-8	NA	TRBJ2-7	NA	TGTGCCAGCAGCGTCGGGAGCTACTACGAGCAGTACTTC	CASSVGSYYEQYF
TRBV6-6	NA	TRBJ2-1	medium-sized	TGTGCCAGCAGTTACACACGGGAAGGCAATGAGCAGTTCTTC	CASSYTREGNEQFF
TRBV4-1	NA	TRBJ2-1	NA	TGCGCCAGCAGCCACTCCACTAGACTTTACAATGAGCAGTTCTTC	CASSHSTRLYNEQFF
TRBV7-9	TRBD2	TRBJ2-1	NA	TGTGCCAGCAGCTTCACTAGCGGGAGTTATAGGAATGAGCAGTTCTTC	CASSFTSGSYRNEQFF
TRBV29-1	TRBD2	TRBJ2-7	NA	TGCAGCGTTGCGGCGGGAGCGTTCGGCGAGCAGTACTTC	CSVAAGAFGEQYF
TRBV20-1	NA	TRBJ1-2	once	TGCAGTGCTAGAGAATCGTATGGCTACACCTTC	CSARESYGYTF
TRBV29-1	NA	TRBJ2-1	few	TGCAGCGTTGAATCTGAGTCCTCCTACAATGAGCAGTTCTTC	CSVESESSYNEQFF
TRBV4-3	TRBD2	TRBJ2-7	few	TGCGCCAGCAGCCAGGGAAAACCGGGACTAGCGGCTTACGAGCAGTACTTC	CASSQGKPGLAAYEQYF
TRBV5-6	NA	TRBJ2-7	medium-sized	TGTGCCAGCAGCTTGGGCGTGGGAGAGGAGGCTTACGAGCAGTACTTC	CASSLGVGEEAYEQYF
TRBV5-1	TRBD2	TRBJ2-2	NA	TGCGCCAGCAGCAACGGGACTAGCGGACATTACACCGGGGAGCTGTTTTTT	CASSNGTSGHYTGELFF
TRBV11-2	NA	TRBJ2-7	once	TGTGCCAGCAGCTTAGCGGCAGGGATCTACGAGCAGTACTTC	CASSLAAGIYEQYF
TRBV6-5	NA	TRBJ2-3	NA	TGTGCCAGCAGTTACGGGGGCACAGATACGCAGTATTTT	CASSYGGTDTQYF
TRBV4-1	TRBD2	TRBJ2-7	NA	TGCGCCAGCAGCCCCCCGGGAGGGAAATACGAGCAGTACTTC	CASSPPGGKYEQYF
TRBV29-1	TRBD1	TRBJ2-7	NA	TGCAGCGTCTGGACAGGGGGCTACGAGCAGTACTTC	CSVWTGGYEQYF
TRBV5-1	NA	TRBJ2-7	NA	TGCGCCAGCAGCTTGGAGGGCTACGAGCAGTACTTC	CASSLEGYEQYF
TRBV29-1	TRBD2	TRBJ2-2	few	TGCAGCGTTCCTAGCGGGCCTACCGGGGAGCTGTTTTTT	CSVPSGPTGELFF
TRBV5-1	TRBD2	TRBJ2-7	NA	TGCGCCAGCAGCTGGAGGACTAGCGGCTACGAGCAGTACTTC	CASSWRTSGYEQYF
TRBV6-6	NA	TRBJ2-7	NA	TGTGCCAGCAGTGACTTGGACAGATCGGAGCAGTACTTC	CASSDLDRSEQYF
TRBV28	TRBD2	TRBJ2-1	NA	TGTGCCAGCAGTTTAGTCGGGACTAGCGAAAACAATGAGCAGTTCTTC	CASSLVGTSENNEQFF
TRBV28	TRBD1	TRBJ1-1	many	TGTGCCAGCAGTACCGGGACAGTCGGCACTGAAGCTTTCTTT	CASSTGTVGTEAFF
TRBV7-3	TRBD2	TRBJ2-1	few	TGTGCCAGCAGCCCGGGGACTAGCGGCTACAATGAGCAGTTCTTC	CASSPGTSGYNEQFF
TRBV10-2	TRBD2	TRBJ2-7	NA	TGCGCCAGCGCGAGCGGGACCGAGCAGTACTTC	CASASGTEQYF
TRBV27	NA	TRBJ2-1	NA	TGTGCCAGCAGTTTTGGCGGGTCCTACAATGAGCAGTTCTTC	CASSFGGSYNEQFF
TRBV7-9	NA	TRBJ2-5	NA	TGTGCCAGCAGCTTAGTTAAGCTCTCTCAAGAGACCCAGTACTTC	CASSLVKLSQETQYF
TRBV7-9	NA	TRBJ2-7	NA	TGTGCCAGCAGCCGAAGCGCGGGGGACAGCCGCTCCTACGAGCAGTACTTC	CASSRSAGDSRSYEQYF
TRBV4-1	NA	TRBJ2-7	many	TGCGCCAGCAGCCAAGATTCAGGGTCCTACGAGCAGTACTTC	CASSQDSGSYEQYF
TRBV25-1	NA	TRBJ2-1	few	TGTGCCAGCAGTGAAATCGCAAACAATGAGCAGTTCTTC	CASSEIANNEQFF
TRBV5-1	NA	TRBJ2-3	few	TGCGCCAGCAGCTTAGTACGGACTAGCACAGATACGCAGTATTTT	CASSLVRTSTDTQYF
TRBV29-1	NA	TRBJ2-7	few	TGCAGCGTTGAATACACGGAAACCTACGAGCAGTACTTC	CSVEYTETYEQYF
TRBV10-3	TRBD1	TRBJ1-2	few	TGTGCCACCAGCCCCCCGACAGGGTACTTTTATGGCTACACCTTC	CATSPPTGYFYGYTF
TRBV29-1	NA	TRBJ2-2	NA	TGCAGCGTTCTCGGGGAGCCCCTCGACGGGGAGCTGTTTTTT	CSVLGEPLDGELFF
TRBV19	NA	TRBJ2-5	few	TGTGCCAGTAGCCCCGGGGGCTATGAGACCCAGTACTTC	CASSPGGYETQYF
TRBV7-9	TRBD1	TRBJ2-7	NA	TGTGCCAGCAGCTCAAACGCAGGGACAGCTCTCCTCTACGAGCAGTACTTC	CASSSNAGTALLYEQYF
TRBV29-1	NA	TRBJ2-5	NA	TGCAGCGTTGAGTACACGGTGGAAGAGACCCAGTACTTC	CSVEYTVEETQYF
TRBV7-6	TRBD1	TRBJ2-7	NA	TGTGCCAGCAGCTTCTCGGACCGGACAGGGGGCATGTCCTACGAGCAGTACTTC	CASSFSDRTGGMSYEQYF
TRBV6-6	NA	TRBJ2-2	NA	TGTGCCAGCAGTTACTCGGGTTGGACCGGGGAGCTGTTTTTT	CASSYSGWTGELFF
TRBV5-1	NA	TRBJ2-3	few	TGCGCCAGCAGCTTGAATCGCCCTAGCACAGATACGCAGTATTTT	CASSLNRPSTDTQYF
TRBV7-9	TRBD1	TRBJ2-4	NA	TGTGCCAGCCACAGGTTGACAGGGGAAAACATTCAGTACTTC	CASHRLTGENIQYF
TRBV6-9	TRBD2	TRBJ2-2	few	TGTGCCAGCAGAGCGGGAGGGGACGCCGGGGAGCTGTTTTTT	CASRAGGDAGELFF
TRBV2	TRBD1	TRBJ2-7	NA	TGTGCCAGCAGACCGGGGACAGGCCTCTACGAGCAGTACTTC	CASRPGTGLYEQYF
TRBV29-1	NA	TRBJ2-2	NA	TGCAGCGCTGCCCCCCCGAACACCGGGGAGCTGTTTTTT	CSAAPPNTGELFF